The 32 T cell receptor beta chains presented below share a single source sample, sequenced in a study of CD8 T cells in ankylosing spondylitis. TCRdb re-analysed the 5' RACE reads in MiXCR, keeping a single row per CDR3 protein. The sample lists about 64,000 distinct CDR3 sequences; roughly 6.2% were seen once. Sequencing was carried out using synovial fluid, either unsorted or a sorted T cell fraction (not recorded which). These receptor sequences come from a male donor with ankylosing spondylitis.

J is TRBJ2-5 and V is TRBV4-1, with TRBD2 identical over 7 bases. V shed 4 bases and J 4 bases; nucleotides not matched to a gene: 9. Per germline, CDR1 MGHRA and CDR2 YSYEKL. CDR3 length: 15 amino acids. In nucleotides, the CDR3 is TGCGCCAGCAGCCCCAATCTAGCGGCCACAGAGACCCAGTACTTC. As protein: CASSPNLAATETQYF.

Ten or more counts support this clonotype. This chain uses TRBV20-1 with TRBJ2-1; no clear D. This CDR3 comprises 15 residues. V was cut by 6 bases and J by 0 bases, with 15 bases left in between. CDR1 DFQATT and CDR2 SNEGSKA come from the germline V gene (reference sequence). The CDR3 loop reads CSARWSVLSYNEQFF. The DNA for the CDR3 is TGCAGTGCCCGATGGAGCGTTCTCTCCTACAATGAGCAGTTCTTC.

This clonotype has ten or more counts. J is TRBJ2-7 and V is TRBV7-2; the D gene is possibly TRBD1 (7 bases). CDR3 size: 14 residues. V was trimmed by 1 base and J by 4 bases, leaving 11 bases between them. The germline V gene has CDR1 SGHTA and CDR2 FQGNSA. CDR3 coding DNA: TGTGCCAGCAGCTTAGGGGCAGGGGGGTACGAGCAGTACTTC. It codes for CASSLGAGGYEQYF. Combining the CDR3 with reference TRBV7-2 and TRBJ2-7 gives the whole variable domain GAGVSQSPSNKVTEKGKDVELRCDPISGHTALYWYRQSLGQGLEFLIYFQGNSAPDKSGLPSDRFSAERTGGSVSTLTIQRTQQEDSAVYLCASSLGAGGYEQYFGPGTRLTVT.

The rearrangement joins TRBV20-1 to TRBJ1-3; no clear D. The CDR3 is made up of 12 amino acids. V shed 1 base and J shed 3 bases, with 4 bases lying between them. CDR1 and CDR2 (germline): DFQATT, SNEGSKA (reference sequence). CDR3: CSARAGGNTIYF. The CDR3 nucleotides read TGCAGTGCTAGAGCCGGTGGAAACACCATATATTTT.

The chain has TRBV12-3 or TRBV12-4 and TRBJ1-6, with a tentative D call TRBD1 (5 bases). This CDR3 is built from 13 residues. V was clipped by 5 bases and J by 8 bases, with 10 bases between them. CDR3 protein: CASSVQEYSPLHF. CDR3 coding DNA: TGTGCCAGCAGTGTACAGGAATATTCACCCCTCCACTTT.

The sample holds many counts of this clonotype. The chain recombines TRBV29-1 with TRBJ2-1; 9 bases align to TRBD2. The CDR3 has 16 residues. J was trimmed by 7 bases and V by 4 bases; bases with no gene match: 14. Per germline, CDR1 SQVTM and CDR2 ANQGSEA. Here the CDR3 reads CSVAFGSLAGINEQFF. DNA of the CDR3: TGCAGCGTTGCGTTCGGGTCTCTAGCGGGAATAAATGAGCAGTTCTTC.

The chain links TRBV30 to TRBJ1-5; D unresolved. Trimming shortened V by 0 bases and J by 3 bases, and 9 bases separated the two germline ends. The V gene's germline CDR1 is GTSNPN and CDR2 SVGIG (reference sequence). The CDR3 has 14 amino acids. The CDR3 coding sequence is TGTGCCTGGAGTGTTGGAGTGCTCAATCAGCCCCAGCATTTT. Protein product: CAWSVGVLNQPQHF.

This clonotype was detected a few times. The chain recombines TRBV19 with TRBJ2-5; 11 bases are shared with TRBD2. CDR1 is LNHDA and CDR2 is SQIVND in the germline V gene (reference sequence). V dropped 4 bases and J dropped 2; count of bases not matched to a gene: 9. The CDR3 totals 17 residues. For the CDR3, the DNA is TGTGCCAGTAGTAGGACTAGCGGGCCCACTCGACAAGAGACCCAGTACTTC. Translating gives CASSRTSGPTRQETQYF.

This clonotype was seen ten or more times. This chain connects TRBV7-2 to TRBJ1-2, with no clear D. This CDR3 spans 13 amino acids. Germline CDR1 and CDR2: SGHTA and FQGNSA. V lost 5 bases and J 5 bases, leaving 12 bases between the germline ends. The chain's CDR3 is CASSQETPYGYTF. The CDR3 DNA reads TGTGCCAGCAGCCAGGAGACCCCGTATGGCTACACCTTC.

This clonotype was seen at least ten times. V usage is TRBV29-1 and J usage is TRBJ2-2; D is perhaps TRBD2 (6 bases). The germline V gene encodes CDR1 SQVTM and CDR2 ANQGSEA. V lost 5 bases and J 0 bases, leaving 13 bases between the germline ends. The CDR3 loop spans 15 amino acids. This CDR3 reads CSVSVGGTNTGELFF. The CDR3 DNA reads as TGCAGCGTTTCGGTGGGGGGAACGAACACCGGGGAGCTGTTTTTT.

This clonotype was counted between two and nine times. This rearrangement joins TRBV11-2 to TRBJ1-2; D call uncertain. CDR1 SGHAT and CDR2 FQNNGV come from the germline V gene. V shed 5 bases and J shed 1 base, with 5 bases lying between them. CDR3 length: 12 residues. This CDR3 is CASSNSNYGYTF. The DNA of the CDR3 is TGTGCCAGCAGCAACAGTAACTATGGCTACACCTTC.

The sample holds many counts of this clonotype. The CDR3 region has the DNA TGTGCCAGCAGCTCCGTGGTCTCTGGAAACACCATATATTTT. This encodes CASSSVVSGNTIYF. The chain links TRBV11-2 to TRBJ1-3; D ambiguous. The CDR3 has 14 amino acids. Germline V gives CDR1 SGHAT, CDR2 FQNNGV. V was shortened by 4 bases and J by 0 bases, with 7 bases between the two germline ends.

There are a few counts of this clonotype. The genes are TRBV7-9 and TRBJ1-1; TRBD1 matches at 7 bases. This CDR3 has 14 residues. Germline-derived CDR1 and CDR2 are SEHNR and FQNEAQ (reference sequence). V lost 3 bases, J lost 7 bases, and 8 bases stayed unmatched. In DNA, the CDR3 is TGTGCCAGCAGCTTTAGAAAACAGGGGAATGAAGCTTTCTTT. Translating gives CASSFRKQGNEAFF.

This clonotype was counted only a few times. The rearrangement joins TRBV5-6 to TRBJ1-1; D is undetermined. V lost 2 bases and J lost 0, with 11 bases in between. CDR1 and CDR2 from the germline V gene are SGHDT and YYEEEE. The CDR3 contains 15 residues. The CDR3 sequence is CASSFMVRLNTEAFF. As DNA, the CDR3 is TGTGCCAGCAGCTTCATGGTCCGGCTGAACACTGAAGCTTTCTTT.

This clonotype was counted many times. This rearrangement joins TRBV12-3 or TRBV12-4 to TRBJ2-7; 7 bases map to TRBD2. After removal of 9 bases from V and 2 bases from J, the junction contained 4 bases not matched to a gene. The length of the CDR3 is 12 residues. Here the CDR3 DNA reads TGTGCCAGTCGGGGGGACCCCTACGAGCAGTACTTC. This sequence encodes CASRGDPYEQYF.

V gene TRBV2 combines with J gene TRBJ2-7, with D unclear. There are 12 residues in the CDR3. V gave up 6 bases and J gave up 1 base, with 7 bases separating them. Germline assignment: CDR1 SNHLY and CDR2 FYNNEI. The CDR3 sequence: CASRTNSYEQYF. For the CDR3, the DNA is TGTGCCAGCAGAACCAATTCCTACGAGCAGTACTTC.

This clonotype appeared many times. This chain connects TRBV12-3 or TRBV12-4 to TRBJ2-7; 7 nucleotides match TRBD2. V lost 5 bases and J lost 2; bases outside the gene matches: 12. The CDR3 has 16 amino acids. The DNA of the CDR3 is TGTGCCAGCAGTCCAATCGGGGGGAGGGTCGCCTACGAGCAGTACTTC. Translation: CASSPIGGRVAYEQYF.

This clonotype was found many times. This chain uses TRBV5-4 with TRBJ2-7; 9 bases are a match to TRBD1. The CDR3 contains 14 residues. The germline CDR1 and CDR2 sequences are SGHNT and YYREEE (reference sequence). V shed 4 bases, J shed 1 base, and the junction held 3 bases outside the gene matches. The CDR3 spells CASSGQGRSYEQYF. CDR3 coding DNA: TGTGCCAGCAGCGGACAGGGGCGGTCCTACGAGCAGTACTTC.

In this sample, this clonotype turned up once. A much larger clone is a single base away; this may be a read error. V is TRBV20-1 and J is TRBJ2-1, with 7 positions matching TRBD2. CDR1 and CDR2 (germline): DFQATT, SNEGSKA (reference sequence). The CDR3 length is 16 residues. V shed 4 bases and J 7 bases; nucleotides not matched to a gene: 16. In nucleotides, the CDR3 is TGCAGTGCTACTCCCCTACTAGCGAGAGTCTTAAATGAGCAGTTCTTC. This sequence encodes CSATPLLARVLNEQFF.

The table lists this clonotype with many counts. The V gene is TRBV7-9, the J gene TRBJ2-1, with TRBD2 identical over 8 bases. The CDR3 is made up of 15 amino acids. Germline trimming cut 3 bases from V and 7 bases from J; bases unmatched to any gene: 8. Germline CDR1 SEHNR, CDR2 FQNEAQ (reference sequence). CDR3 coding DNA: TGTGCCAGCAGCTTTTTCAGCGGGGGAATGAATGAGCAGTTCTTC. Protein: CASSFFSGGMNEQFF.

The chain joins TRBV6-2 or TRBV6-3 to TRBJ2-2, with a weak D call TRBD2 (6 bases). The CDR3 spans 12 residues. Germline values: CDR1 MNHEY, CDR2 SVGEGT. Deletions cut 6 bases from V and 7 bases from J, with 9 bases between. The CDR3 loop reads CASRGGIGELFF. CDR3 nucleotide sequence: TGTGCCAGCAGGGGGGGAATCGGGGAGCTGTTTTTT.

This clonotype was recorded many times. J is TRBJ2-7 and V is TRBV3-1; no reliable D call. The germline V and J ends were trimmed by 1 base and 5 bases, with 3 bases remaining between them. The V gene's germline CDR1 is LGHDT and CDR2 YNNKEL (reference sequence). There are 11 residues in the CDR3. The CDR3 region has the DNA TGTGCCAGCAGCCAAGTTCACGAGCAGTACTTC. The encoded protein is CASSQVHEQYF.

This clonotype has a count of ten or more. V gene TRBV19 combines with J gene TRBJ2-7; TRBD2 might be the D (6 bases). Trimming stripped 8 bases from V and 5 bases from J, with 16 bases between. The CDR3 is 13 residues long. Per the germline V gene, CDR1 is LNHDA and CDR2 is SQIVND (reference sequence). DNA of the CDR3: TGTGCCAGTCGCGCGGGGCTGAGCGACGAGCAGTACTTC. Translated, it gives CASRAGLSDEQYF. The full variable domain, with the rest looked up from reference TRBV19 and TRBJ2-7, is DGGITQSPKYLFRKEGQNVTLSCEQNLNHDAMYWYRQDPGQGLRLIYYSQIVNDFQKGDIAEGYSVSREKKESFPLTVTSAQKNPTAFYLCASRAGLSDEQYFGPGTRLTVT.

This clonotype was counted between two and nine times. The chain combines TRBV5-1 with TRBJ2-2; 9 bases line up with TRBD1. V lost 4 bases to trimming and J lost 3 bases; unmatched junction nucleotides: 4. The germline gives CDR1 SGHRS, CDR2 YFSETQ. CDR3 length: 15 residues. The DNA of the CDR3 is TGCGCCAGCAGCGGGACAGGGTTGGACACCGGGGAGCTGTTTTTT. Protein: CASSGTGLDTGELFF.

The rearrangement links TRBV21-1 to TRBJ2-6; the table's TRBD2 call for D was not verified on the DNA. TRBV21-1 is given as a pseudogene. The CDR3 sequence is 20 residues long. The CDR3 region is CASSRSLLAGGSSGANVLTF. DNA of the CDR3: TGTGCCAGCAGCCGCTCCCTCCTAGCGGGAGGAAGCTCTGGGGCCAACGTCCTGACTTTC.

J is TRBJ2-3 and V is TRBV7-8; TRBD1 aligns across 11 bases. V lost 0 bases to trimming and J lost 8 bases; unmatched junction nucleotides: 10. The V gene's germline CDR1 is SGHVS and CDR2 FQNEAQ. The CDR3 contains 17 residues. CDR3 bases: TGTGCCAGCAGCTTAGCCCTACGGGACAGGGGGTCGGGTACGCAGTATTTT. Translated: CASSLALRDRGSGTQYF.

The J gene is TRBJ2-7, the V gene TRBV14, with a weak D call TRBD2 (5 bases). Germline V gives CDR1 SGHDN, CDR2 FVKESK. There are 15 residues in the CDR3. Trimming stripped 4 bases from V and 6 bases from J, with 19 bases between. CDR3 protein: CASSRERLRGFEQYF. CDR3 DNA: TGTGCCAGCAGCCGGGAAAGGCTAAGAGGGTTCGAGCAGTACTTC.

The J gene is TRBJ1-1, the V gene TRBV7-3; the D gene is possibly TRBD1 (6 bases). The CDR3 sequence is 14 residues long. The V end was cut by 1 base, the J end by 4 bases, with 10 bases between. Germline V gene sequence: CDR1 SGHTA, CDR2 FQGTGA. The CDR3: CASSLSPGVTEAFF. CDR3 coding DNA: TGTGCCAGCAGCTTAAGCCCAGGGGTCACTGAAGCTTTCTTT.

This chain uses TRBV11-2 with TRBJ2-4; 8 bases are shared with TRBD2. The junction had 1 base not matched to a gene; V was cut back by 1 base and J by 5 bases. Germline CDR1 is SGHAT and CDR2 is FQNNGV. The CDR3 covers 14 residues. This chain's CDR3 is CASSLAGGENIQYF. In DNA form, the CDR3 reads TGTGCCAGCAGCTTAGCGGGAGGGGAAAACATTCAGTACTTC.

This clonotype was recorded a few times. V and J are TRBV11-3 and TRBJ2-3; TRBD1 aligns across 8 bases. V shed 8 bases, J shed 1 base, and the junction held 8 bases outside the gene matches. Germline V gives CDR1 SGHNT, CDR2 YENEEA. The CDR3 is 15 residues long. CDR3 DNA: TGTGCCAGCTCACAGGGGGTTGGAGGCACAGATACGCAGTATTTT. This gives the protein CASSQGVGGTDTQYF.

This clonotype appeared many times. J is TRBJ2-5 and V is TRBV29-1; a weak D match, TRBD1 (5 bases). CDR1 is SQVTM, CDR2 ANQGSEA, per germline. V was trimmed by 7 bases and J by 5 bases, leaving 14 bases between them. The CDR3 is made up of 12 amino acids. CDR3 sequence: CSARQYRETQYF. DNA of the CDR3: TGCAGCGCACGACAGTATAGGGAGACCCAGTACTTC.

This clonotype was recorded a few times. The rearrangement joins TRBV14 to TRBJ2-3; D not certain. This CDR3 spans 14 amino acids. Germline CDR1 SGHDN, CDR2 FVKESK. V was clipped by 1 base and J by 6 bases, with 11 bases between them. CDR3 amino acids: CASSQGPLQDTQYF. Here the CDR3 DNA reads TGTGCCAGCAGCCAAGGACCACTGCAGGATACGCAGTATTTT. Together with reference TRBV14 and TRBJ2-3, the CDR3 gives the full variable domain: EAGVTQFPSHSVIEKGQTVTLRCDPISGHDNLYWYRRVMGKEIKFLLHFVKESKQDESGMPNNRFLAERTGGTYSTLKVQPAELEDSGVYFCASSQGPLQDTQYFGPGTRLTVL.